The TCR beta chain described here comes from a study of PD-1 blockade in classical Hodgkin lymphoma. In the study overall: Intravenous nivolumab at 3 mg/kg was given to patients every 2 weeks.

The CDR3 covers 13 residues. V shed 7 bases and J 6 bases; nucleotides not matched to a gene: 6. Germline V gene sequence: CDR1 SGHAT, CDR2 FQNNGV. Of note for this clone: Its antigen is as yet unknown.

Only in-frame clones appear in the TCRdb table, and some are missing; sequencing was by immunoSEQ multiplex PCR. The table lists some 46,000 clones, over 70% of them singletons. Study findings and constraints: A reduction in baseline TCR diversity was reportedly seen in newly diagnosed patients relative to healthy donors. After ASCT, patients who started nivolumab under 1 year later were excluded.

Relapse was seen in all patients after autologous stem cell transplantation, and brentuximab vedotin exposure was variable. The rearrangement joins TRBV11-2 to TRBJ2-1; the match to TRBD1 covers 7 bases. The input for sequencing was peripheral blood mononuclear cells (PBMCs), taken before the second cycle of nivolumab. This TCR was recovered from a human donor with classical Hodgkin lymphoma. In DNA form, the CDR3 reads TGTGCCAGCACCCCGACAGGGATCAATGAGCAGTTCTTC. This codes for CASTPTGINEQFF.